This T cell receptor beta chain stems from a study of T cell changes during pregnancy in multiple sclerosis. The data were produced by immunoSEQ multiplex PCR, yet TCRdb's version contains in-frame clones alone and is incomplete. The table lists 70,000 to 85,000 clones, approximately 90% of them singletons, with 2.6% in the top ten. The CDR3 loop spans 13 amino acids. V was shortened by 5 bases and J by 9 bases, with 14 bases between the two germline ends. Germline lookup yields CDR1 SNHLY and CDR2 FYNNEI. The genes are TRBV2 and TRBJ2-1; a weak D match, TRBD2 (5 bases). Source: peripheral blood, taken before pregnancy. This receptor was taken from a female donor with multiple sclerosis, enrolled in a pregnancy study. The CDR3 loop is CASSYFTRLEQFF. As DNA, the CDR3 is TGTGCCAGCAGTTATTTTACTAGACTTGAGCAGTTCTTC.